The clone carrying this T cell receptor beta chain was observed a handful of times. Antigen unknown. This sample is drawn from a study of Graves' ophthalmopathy and Graves' hyperthyroidism. Regarding the study as a whole: Blood repertoires reportedly contained most expanded thyroid clonotypes above 0.001 frequency.

RNA transcripts were the source from which TCR beta CDR3 regions were amplified. A first-round RT-PCR used HTBI primers, followed by a second-round multiplex PCR. TCRdb analysed the multiplex PCR reads with MiXCR anew, one entry per CDR3 protein. The repertoire holds roughly 400,000 distinct CDR3 sequences, with about 16% as singletons. V trimming: 6 bases; J trimming: 7 bases; junction bases outside the gene matches: 13. Germline CDR1 MNHEY, CDR2 SVGEGT. This CDR3 spans 15 amino acids. Patients with other autoimmune diseases, uncontrolled infections, pregnancy or lactation were excluded. This TCR derives from a woman aged 18-29 years with stable Graves' hyperthyroidism. Sequencing was carried out using peripheral blood. The chain is built from TRBV6-2 or TRBV6-3 and TRBJ1-2, with 8 bases that match TRBD1. The chain's CDR3 is CASRDLGQGHSGYTF. CDR3 sequence (DNA): TGTGCCAGCAGAGACCTAGGACAGGGACACTCTGGCTACACCTTC.